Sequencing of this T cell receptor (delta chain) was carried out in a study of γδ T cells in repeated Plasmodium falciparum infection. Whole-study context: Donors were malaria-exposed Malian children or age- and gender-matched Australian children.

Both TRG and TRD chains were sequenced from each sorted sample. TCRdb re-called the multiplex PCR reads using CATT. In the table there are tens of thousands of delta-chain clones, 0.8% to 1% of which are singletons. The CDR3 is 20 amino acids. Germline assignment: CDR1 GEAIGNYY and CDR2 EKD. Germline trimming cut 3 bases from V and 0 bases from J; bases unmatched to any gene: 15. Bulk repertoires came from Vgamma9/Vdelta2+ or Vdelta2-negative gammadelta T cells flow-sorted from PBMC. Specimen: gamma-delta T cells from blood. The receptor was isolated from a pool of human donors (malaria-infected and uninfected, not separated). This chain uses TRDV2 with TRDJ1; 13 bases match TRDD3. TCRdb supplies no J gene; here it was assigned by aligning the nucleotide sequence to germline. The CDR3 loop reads CACDRVLGDTPSSYTDKLIF. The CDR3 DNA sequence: TGTGCCTGTGACCGAGTACTGGGGGATACGCCCTCATCGTACACCGATAAACTCATCTTT.